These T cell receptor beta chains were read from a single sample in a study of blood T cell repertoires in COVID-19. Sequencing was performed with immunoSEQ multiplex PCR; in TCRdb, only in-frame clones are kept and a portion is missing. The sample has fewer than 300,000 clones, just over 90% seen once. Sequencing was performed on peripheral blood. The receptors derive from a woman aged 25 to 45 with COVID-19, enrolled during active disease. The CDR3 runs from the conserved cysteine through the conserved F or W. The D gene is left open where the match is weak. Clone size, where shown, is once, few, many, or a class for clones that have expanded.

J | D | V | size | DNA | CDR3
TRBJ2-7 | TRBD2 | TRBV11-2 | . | TGTGCCAGCAGCCCCTCTCCGGGACTAGCGGGAGGGAACGAGCAGTACTTC | CASSPSPGLAGGNEQYF
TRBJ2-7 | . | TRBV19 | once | TGTGCCAGTAGTATATCGTCCGGAGGAAGCTACGAGCAGTACTTC | CASSISSGGSYEQYF
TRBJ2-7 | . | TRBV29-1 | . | TGCAGCGTTGAAGGAGGCCGGGACTCCCTCTACGAGCAGTACTTC | CSVEGGRDSLYEQYF
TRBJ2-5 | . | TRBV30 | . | TGTGCCTGGAGTGTACAGAACAGGGAAGAGACCCAGTACTTC | CAWSVQNREETQYF
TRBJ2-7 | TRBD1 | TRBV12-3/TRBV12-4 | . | TGTGCCAGCAGTTTTAGGGGACAGGGAGTATCGAACTTC | CASSFRGQGVSNF
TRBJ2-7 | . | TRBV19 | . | TGTGCCAGTAGTATACAGCAGGGTCCCGAGCAGTACTTC | CASSIQQGPEQYF
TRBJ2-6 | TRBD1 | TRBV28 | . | TGTGCCAGCAGTCCTGGGACAGCCCTTGTTTCTGGGGCCAACGTCCTGACTTTC | CASSPGTALVSGANVLTF
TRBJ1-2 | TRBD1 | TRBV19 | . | TGTGCCAGTAGGATACAGGGGGCTGAGCGTGGCTACACCTTC | CASRIQGAERGYTF
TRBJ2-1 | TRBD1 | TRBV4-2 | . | TGTGCCAGCAGCCAACCCGACAGGGACAATGAGCAGTTCTTC | CASSQPDRDNEQFF
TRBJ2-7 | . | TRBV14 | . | TGTGCCAGCCAAAATAAGACAGGCCTTGGATACGAGCAGTACTTC | CASQNKTGLGYEQYF
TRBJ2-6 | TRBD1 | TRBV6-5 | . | TGTGCCAGCGGACAGGACAGCCCTGGGGCCAACGTCCTGACTTTC | CASGQDSPGANVLTF
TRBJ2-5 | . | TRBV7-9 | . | TGTGCCAGCAGCTCGTTTACAGGCCAAGAGACCCAGTACTTC | CASSSFTGQETQYF
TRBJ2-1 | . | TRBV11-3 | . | TGTGCCAGCAGCTCGGGAGAGAATGAGCAGTTCTTC | CASSSGENEQFF
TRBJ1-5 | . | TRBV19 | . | TGTGCCAGTAGTCTTCTAGGGACTCCCCAGCATTTT | CASSLLGTPQHF
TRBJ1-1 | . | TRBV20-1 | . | TGCACCCCTGAGCCTGCGGCTTTCTTT | CTPEPAAFF
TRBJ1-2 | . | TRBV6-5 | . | TGTGCCAGCAGTTACTCTTCCAGGGGAGCCTATGGCTACACCTTC | CASSYSSRGAYGYTF
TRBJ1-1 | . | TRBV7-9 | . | TGTGCCAGCAGCTTATCCTGGGACCTAGCGGAAGCTTTCTTT | CASSLSWDLAEAFF
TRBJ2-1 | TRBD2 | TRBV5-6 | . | TGTGCCAGCAGCCAGTACTCCGGGACTAGCGGAGGCAATGAGCAGTTCTTC | CASSQYSGTSGGNEQFF
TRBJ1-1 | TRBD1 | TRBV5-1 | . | TGCGCCAGCAGCCGGGACAGCATGAACACTGAAGCTTTCTTT | CASSRDSMNTEAFF
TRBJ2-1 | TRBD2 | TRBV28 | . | TGTGCCAGCAGTTCAAGTCCCAGCGGGAGGGCCGGGAATGAGCAGTTCTTC | CASSSSPSGRAGNEQFF
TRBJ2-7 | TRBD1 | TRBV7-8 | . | TGTGCCAGCAGCTTAGACAGGGGTCCCTACGAGCAGTACTTC | CASSLDRGPYEQYF
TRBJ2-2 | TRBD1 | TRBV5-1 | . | TGCGCCAGCAGCCGAGGACAGGCTCAGAACACCGGGGAGCTGTTTTTT | CASSRGQAQNTGELFF
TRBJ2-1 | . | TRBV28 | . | TGTGCCAGCAGTTTGCTGAGTCGGGGGAATGATGTTACGGTCTTC | CASSLLSRGNDVTVF
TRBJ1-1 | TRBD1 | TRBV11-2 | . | TGTGCCAGCAGCCATGGGACAGGGACGGGGGACACTGAAGCTTTCTTT | CASSHGTGTGDTEAFF
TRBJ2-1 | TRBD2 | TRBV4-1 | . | TGCGCCAGCAGCAGAACTAGCGCCTACAATGAGCAGTTCTTC | CASSRTSAYNEQFF
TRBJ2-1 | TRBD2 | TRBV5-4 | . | TGTGCCAGCAGCCTAGCGGGAGGGGGCAATGAGCAGTTCTTC | CASSLAGGGNEQFF
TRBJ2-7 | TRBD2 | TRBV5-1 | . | TGCGCCAGCAGCCGACTCCTAGCGGGACGAAACGAGCAGTACTTC | CASSRLLAGRNEQYF
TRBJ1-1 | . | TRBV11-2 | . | TGTGCCAGCAGCTCCCCGGGGGTGAGCACTGAAGCTTTCTTT | CASSSPGVSTEAFF
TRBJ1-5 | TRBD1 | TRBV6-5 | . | TGTGCCAGCAGTCCCTACCGACAGGGACTTCAGCCCCAGCATTTT | CASSPYRQGLQPQHF
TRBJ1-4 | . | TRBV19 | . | TGTGCCAGTAGTATCTTGAACACAGGATGGAGTGAAAAACTGTTTTTT | CASSILNTGWSEKLFF
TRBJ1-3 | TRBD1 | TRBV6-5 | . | TGTGCCAGCAGTTCGGGACAGGGAAACACCATATATTTT | CASSSGQGNTIYF
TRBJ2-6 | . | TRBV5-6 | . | TGTGCCAGCAGCTTGGCCACCGGGACATCAGGGGCCAACGTCCTGACTTTC | CASSLATGTSGANVLTF
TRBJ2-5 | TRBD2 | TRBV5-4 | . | TGTGCCAGCAGGCCCGGGACTAGCGGGAGGGCGAAAGAGACCCAGTACTTC | CASRPGTSGRAKETQYF
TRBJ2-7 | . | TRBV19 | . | TGTGCCAGTAGTTATAGCGGACTTCTCTACGAGCAGTACTTC | CASSYSGLLYEQYF
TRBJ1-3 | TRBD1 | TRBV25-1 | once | TGTGCCAGCAGACCACCCCCCGGGACAGGGGGCGCCGGAAACACCATATATTTT | CASRPPPGTGGAGNTIYF
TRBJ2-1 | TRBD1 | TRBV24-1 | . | TGTGCCACCAGTGATTTAGGGACAGGGGGCGATGAGCAGTTCTTC | CATSDLGTGGDEQFF
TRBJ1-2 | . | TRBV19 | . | TGTGCCAGTAGTATCCCTAAGCTTAACTATGGCTACACCTTC | CASSIPKLNYGYTF
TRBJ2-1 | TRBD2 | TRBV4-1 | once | TGCGCCAGCAGCCAAGAAAGATCCATAGCGGGAGAGAACAATGAGCAGTTCTTC | CASSQERSIAGENNEQFF
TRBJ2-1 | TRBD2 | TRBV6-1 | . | TGTGCCAGCAGTGATCCCGGACTAGCGGGAGGGCTGGAGCAGTTCTTC | CASSDPGLAGGLEQFF
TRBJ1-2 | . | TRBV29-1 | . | TGCAGCGCCGTAAGGCCGGGCGGGTATGGCTACACCTTC | CSAVRPGGYGYTF
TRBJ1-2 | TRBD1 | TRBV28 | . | TGTGCCAGCAGTTTGTCCGGGACAGGGATCTATGGCTACACCTTC | CASSLSGTGIYGYTF
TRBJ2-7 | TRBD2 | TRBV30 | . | TGTGCCTGGAGTGTAGTCCTAGCGGGAGTATCCCACGAGCAGTACTTC | CAWSVVLAGVSHEQYF
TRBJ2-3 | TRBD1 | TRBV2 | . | TGTGCCAGCAGGACAGGGGTACATACAGATACGCAGTATTTT | CASRTGVHTDTQYF
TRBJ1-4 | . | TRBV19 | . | TGTGCCAGTACTCAGACAGGTTCGAAAGAAAAACTGTTTTTT | CASTQTGSKEKLFF
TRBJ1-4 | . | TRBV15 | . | TGTGCCACCAGCAGAGATCACGTCTTCAGGGCGAATGAAAAACTGTTTTTT | CATSRDHVFRANEKLFF
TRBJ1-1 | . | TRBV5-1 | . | TGCGCCAGCAGCCAGAACCAGGGGAATACTGAAGCTTTCTTT | CASSQNQGNTEAFF
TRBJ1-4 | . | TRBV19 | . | TGTGCCAGTAGTATGGCGTCTGGGAGCGAAAAACTGTTTTTT | CASSMASGSEKLFF
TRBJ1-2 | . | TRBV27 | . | TGTGCCAGCAGCTTAGCAGGGAGGTTGGGCTACACCTTC | CASSLAGRLGYTF
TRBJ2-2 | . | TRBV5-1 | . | TGCGCCAGCAGCTTGTTATCCGGGGAGAACACCGGGGAGCTGTTTTTT | CASSLLSGENTGELFF
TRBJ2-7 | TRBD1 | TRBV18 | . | TGTGCCAGCTCACCAGGAGGGACAGGTGGCTACGAGCAGTACTTC | CASSPGGTGGYEQYF